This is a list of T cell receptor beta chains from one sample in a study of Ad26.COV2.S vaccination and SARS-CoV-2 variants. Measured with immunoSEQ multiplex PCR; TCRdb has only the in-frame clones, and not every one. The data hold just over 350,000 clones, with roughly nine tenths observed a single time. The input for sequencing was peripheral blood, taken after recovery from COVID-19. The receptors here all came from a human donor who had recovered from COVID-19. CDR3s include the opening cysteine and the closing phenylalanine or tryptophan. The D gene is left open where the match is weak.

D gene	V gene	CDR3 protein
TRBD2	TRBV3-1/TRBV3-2	CASSQGPSGNSYEQYF
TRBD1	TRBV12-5	CASGLVQGDTGELFF
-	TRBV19	CASSPRGNTGELFF
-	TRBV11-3	CASSLDSGITGELFF
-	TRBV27	CASSFGPLNTEAFF
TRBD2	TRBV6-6	CASSRLRGGQETQYF
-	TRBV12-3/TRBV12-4	CASSLRNTIYF
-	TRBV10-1	CASSDQLNSPLHF
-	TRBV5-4	CASSSVGPLNTEAFF
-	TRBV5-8	CASSPRLTHYNEQFF
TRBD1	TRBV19	CASSQAGGTGNTIYF
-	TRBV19	CARRSQETQYF
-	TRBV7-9	CASSLQGLDGYTF
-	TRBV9	CASSVGATRELFF
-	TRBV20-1	CSAPGETQYF
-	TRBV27	CASMGDTQETQYF
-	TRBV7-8	CASRNITAWGQGLWETQYF
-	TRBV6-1	CASSEGPSGELFF
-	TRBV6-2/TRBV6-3	CASSSHTRAAPDTQYF
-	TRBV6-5	CASRTDAGNDYGYTF
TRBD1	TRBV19	CASSRTGGDYNEQFF
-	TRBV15	CATSRNYDTFRAYGYTF
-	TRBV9	CASSVGDPGDTEAFF
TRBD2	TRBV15	CATSRDLAGSYNEQFF
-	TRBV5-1	CASSLGQGGTGELFF
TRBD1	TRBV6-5	CASSYPPRQGVTEAFF
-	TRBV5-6	CASKLWVATNEKLFF
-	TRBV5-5	CASSLGIGRDSPLHF
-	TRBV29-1	CSVDRQSGTEAFF
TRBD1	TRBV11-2	CASSSTRDSPYEQYF
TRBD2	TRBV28	CASSLWRGLAGAQETQYF
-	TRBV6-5	CASSYSRQAPFYEQYF
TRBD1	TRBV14	CASSQDPTGSGYTF
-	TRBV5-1	CASSLVGRGGQTEAFF
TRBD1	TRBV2	CASGGQTNSNTGELFF
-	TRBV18	CASSLQGGNTEAFF
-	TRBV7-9	CASSPSGGAGEKLFF
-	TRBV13	CASSHRSTGELFF
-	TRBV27	CASSLQGVGYTF
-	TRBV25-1	CASRDTSEAFF
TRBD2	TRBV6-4	CASSVGGGAGETQYF
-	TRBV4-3	CASSHLTGNTEAFF
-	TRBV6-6	CASSALQGVGDQPQHF
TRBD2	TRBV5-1	CASSLSWDYRNNEQFF
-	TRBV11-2	CASSLSRGATEAFF
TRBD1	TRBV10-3	CATTGENTEAFF
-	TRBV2	CASSEGLWGNYGYTF
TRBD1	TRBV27	CASSLFRGLAGELFF
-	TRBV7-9	CASSLGDRGYGYTF
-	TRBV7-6	CASSSPENTEAFF
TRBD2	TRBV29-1	CSVGVAGNYEQYF
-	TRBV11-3	CASSLVSGSELFF
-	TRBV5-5	CASSFRPQRGYTF